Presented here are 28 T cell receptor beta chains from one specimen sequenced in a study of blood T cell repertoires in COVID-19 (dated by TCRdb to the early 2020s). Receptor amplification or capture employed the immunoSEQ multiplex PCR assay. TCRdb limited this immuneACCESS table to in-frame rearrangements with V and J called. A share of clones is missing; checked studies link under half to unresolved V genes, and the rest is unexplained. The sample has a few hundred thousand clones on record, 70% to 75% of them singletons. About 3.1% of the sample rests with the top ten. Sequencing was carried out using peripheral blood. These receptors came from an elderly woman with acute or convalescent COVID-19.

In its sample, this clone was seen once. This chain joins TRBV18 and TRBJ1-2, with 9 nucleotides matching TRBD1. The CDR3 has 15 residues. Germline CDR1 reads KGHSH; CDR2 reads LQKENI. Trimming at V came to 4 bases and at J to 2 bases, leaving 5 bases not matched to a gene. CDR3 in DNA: TGTGCCAGCTCACTTAGGACAGGGGAGAACTATGGCTACACCTTC. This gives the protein CASSLRTGENYGYTF.

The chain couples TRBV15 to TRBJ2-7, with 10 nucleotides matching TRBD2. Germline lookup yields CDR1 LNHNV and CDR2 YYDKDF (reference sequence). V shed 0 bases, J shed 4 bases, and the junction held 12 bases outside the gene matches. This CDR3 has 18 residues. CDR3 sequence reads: CATSRDPSGSGFSYEQYF. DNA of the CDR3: TGTGCCACCAGCAGAGATCCTAGCGGGAGTGGGTTTTCGTACGAGCAGTACTTC.

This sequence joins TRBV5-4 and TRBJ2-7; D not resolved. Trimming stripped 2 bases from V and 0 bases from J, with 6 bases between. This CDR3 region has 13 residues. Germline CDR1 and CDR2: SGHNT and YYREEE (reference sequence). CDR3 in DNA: TGTGCCAGCAGCTTCCCAAACTCCTACGAGCAGTACTTC. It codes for CASSFPNSYEQYF.

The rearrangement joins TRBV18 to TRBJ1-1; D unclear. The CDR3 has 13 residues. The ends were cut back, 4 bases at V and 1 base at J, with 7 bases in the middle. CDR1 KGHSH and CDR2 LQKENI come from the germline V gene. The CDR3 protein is CASSLRENTEAFF. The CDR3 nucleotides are TGTGCCAGCTCACTCCGAGAGAACACTGAAGCTTTCTTT.

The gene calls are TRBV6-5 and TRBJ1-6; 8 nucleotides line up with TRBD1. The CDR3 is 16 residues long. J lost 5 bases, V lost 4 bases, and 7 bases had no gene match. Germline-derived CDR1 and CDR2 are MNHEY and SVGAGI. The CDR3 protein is CASSSGGTGNNSPLHF. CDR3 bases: TGTGCCAGCAGTTCAGGCGGGACAGGCAATAATTCACCCCTCCACTTT.

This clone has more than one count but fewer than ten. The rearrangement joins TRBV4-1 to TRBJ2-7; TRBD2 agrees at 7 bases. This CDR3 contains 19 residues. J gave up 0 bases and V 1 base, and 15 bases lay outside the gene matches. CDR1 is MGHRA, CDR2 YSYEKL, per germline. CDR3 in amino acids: CASSQVLGRVGTTSYEQYF. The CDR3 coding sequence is TGCGCCAGCAGCCAAGTATTAGGGAGAGTGGGGACTACCTCCTACGAGCAGTACTTC.

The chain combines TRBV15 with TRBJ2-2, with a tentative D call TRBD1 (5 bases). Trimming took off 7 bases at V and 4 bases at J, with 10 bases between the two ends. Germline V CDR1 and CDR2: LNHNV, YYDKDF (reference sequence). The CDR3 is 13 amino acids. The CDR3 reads CATTPQGTGELFF. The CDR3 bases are TGTGCCACCACGCCCCAGGGCACCGGGGAGCTGTTTTTT.

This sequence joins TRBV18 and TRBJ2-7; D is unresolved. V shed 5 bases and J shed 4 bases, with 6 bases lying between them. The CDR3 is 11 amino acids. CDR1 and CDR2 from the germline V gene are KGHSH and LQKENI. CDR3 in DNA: TGTGCCAGCTCAGCGTGGTACGAGCAGTACTTC. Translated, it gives CASSAWYEQYF.

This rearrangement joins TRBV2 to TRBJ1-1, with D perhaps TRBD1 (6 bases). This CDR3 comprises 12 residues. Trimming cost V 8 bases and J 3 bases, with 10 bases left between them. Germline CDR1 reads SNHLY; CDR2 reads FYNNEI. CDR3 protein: CASRQVYTEAFF. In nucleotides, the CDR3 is TGTGCCAGCCGACAGGTTTACACTGAAGCTTTCTTT.

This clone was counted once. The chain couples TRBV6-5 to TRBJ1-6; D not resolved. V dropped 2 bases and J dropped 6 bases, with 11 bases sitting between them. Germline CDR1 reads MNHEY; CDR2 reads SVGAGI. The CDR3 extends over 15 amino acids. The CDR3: CASSYPPGGNSPLHF. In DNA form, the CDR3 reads TGTGCCAGCAGTTACCCACCCGGCGGTAATTCACCCCTCCACTTT.

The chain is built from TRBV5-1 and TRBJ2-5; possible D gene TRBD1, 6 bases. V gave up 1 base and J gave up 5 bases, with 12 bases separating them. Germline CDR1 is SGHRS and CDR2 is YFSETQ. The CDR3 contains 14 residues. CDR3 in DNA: TGCGCCAGCAGCTTGAATTCCGGACAGGAGACCCAGTACTTC. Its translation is CASSLNSGQETQYF.

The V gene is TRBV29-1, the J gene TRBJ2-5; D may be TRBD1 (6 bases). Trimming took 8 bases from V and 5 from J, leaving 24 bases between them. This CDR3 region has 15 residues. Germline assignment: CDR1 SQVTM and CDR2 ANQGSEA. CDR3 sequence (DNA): TGCAGCTCCACGGCCGTCAGGGGAGTCCAGGAGACCCAGTACTTC. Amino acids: CSSTAVRGVQETQYF.

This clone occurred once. The CDR3 region has the DNA TGTGCCAGCAGCCATTCACCGGGGGGTACAGATACGCAGTATTTT. Translating it yields CASSHSPGGTDTQYF. J is TRBJ2-3 and V is TRBV9, with 7 nucleotides matching TRBD2. This CDR3 is built from 15 residues. Germline-derived CDR1 and CDR2 are SGDLS and YYNGEE. Trimming removed 4 bases from V and 3 bases from J; junction bases left unmatched: 8.

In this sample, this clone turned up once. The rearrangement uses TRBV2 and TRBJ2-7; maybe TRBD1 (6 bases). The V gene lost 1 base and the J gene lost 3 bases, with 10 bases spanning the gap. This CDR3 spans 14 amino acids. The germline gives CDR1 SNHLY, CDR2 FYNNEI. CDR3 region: CASSEGRGSYEQYF. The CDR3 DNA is TGTGCCAGCAGTGAAGGCAGGGGAAGCTACGAGCAGTACTTC.

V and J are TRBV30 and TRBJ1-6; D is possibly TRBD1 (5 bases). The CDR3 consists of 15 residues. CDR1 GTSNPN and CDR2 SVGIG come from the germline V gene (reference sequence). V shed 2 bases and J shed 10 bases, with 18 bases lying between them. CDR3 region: CAWSLPGLRFSPLHF. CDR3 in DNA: TGTGCCTGGAGTCTGCCGGGACTGAGGTTCTCACCCCTCCACTTT.

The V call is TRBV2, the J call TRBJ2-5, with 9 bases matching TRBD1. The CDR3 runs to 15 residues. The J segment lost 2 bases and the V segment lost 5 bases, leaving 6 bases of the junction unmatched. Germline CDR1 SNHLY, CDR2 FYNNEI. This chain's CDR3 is CASSSGTGPQETQYF. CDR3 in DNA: TGTGCCAGCAGTTCCGGGACAGGGCCGCAAGAGACCCAGTACTTC.

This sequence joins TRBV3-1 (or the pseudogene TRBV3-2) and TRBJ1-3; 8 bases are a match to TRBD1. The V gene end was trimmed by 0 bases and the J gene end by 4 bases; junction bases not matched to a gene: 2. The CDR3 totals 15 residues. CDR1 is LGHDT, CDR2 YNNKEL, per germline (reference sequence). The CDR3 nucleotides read TGTGCCAGCAGCCAAGAGGACAGGGTGGGAAACACCATATATTTT. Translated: CASSQEDRVGNTIYF.

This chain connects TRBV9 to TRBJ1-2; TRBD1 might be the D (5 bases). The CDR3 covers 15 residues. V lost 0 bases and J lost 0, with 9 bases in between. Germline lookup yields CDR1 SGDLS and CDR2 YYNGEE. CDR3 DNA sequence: TGTGCCAGCAGCGTAGCTGGGGCACCTAACTATGGCTACACCTTC. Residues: CASSVAGAPNYGYTF. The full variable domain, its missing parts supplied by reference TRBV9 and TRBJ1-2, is DSGVTQTPKHLITATGQRVTLRCSPRSGDLSVYWYQQSLDQGLQFLIQYYNGEERAKGNILERFSAQQFPDLHSELNLSSLELGDSALYFCASSVAGAPNYGYTFGSGTRLTVV.

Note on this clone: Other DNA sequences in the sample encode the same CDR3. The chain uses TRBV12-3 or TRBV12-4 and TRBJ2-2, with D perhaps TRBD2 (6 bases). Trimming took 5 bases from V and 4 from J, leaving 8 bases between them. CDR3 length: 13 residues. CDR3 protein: CASSRDFTGELFF. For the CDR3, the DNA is TGTGCCAGCAGTCGGGACTTCACCGGGGAGCTGTTTTTT.

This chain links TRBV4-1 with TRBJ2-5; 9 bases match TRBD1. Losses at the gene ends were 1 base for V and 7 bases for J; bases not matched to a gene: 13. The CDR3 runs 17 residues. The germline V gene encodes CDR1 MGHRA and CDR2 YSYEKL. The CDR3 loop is CASSQAAGTQGAGTQYF. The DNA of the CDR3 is TGCGCCAGCAGCCAAGCTGCCGGCACACAGGGGGCAGGGACCCAGTACTTC.

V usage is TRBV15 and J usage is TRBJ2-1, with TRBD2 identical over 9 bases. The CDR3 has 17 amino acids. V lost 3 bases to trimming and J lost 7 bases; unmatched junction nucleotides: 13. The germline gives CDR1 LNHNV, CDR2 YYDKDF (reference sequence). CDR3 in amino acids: CATSRPNSGRIRNEQFF. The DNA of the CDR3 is TGTGCCACCAGCAGGCCAAATAGCGGGAGAATACGAAATGAGCAGTTCTTC.

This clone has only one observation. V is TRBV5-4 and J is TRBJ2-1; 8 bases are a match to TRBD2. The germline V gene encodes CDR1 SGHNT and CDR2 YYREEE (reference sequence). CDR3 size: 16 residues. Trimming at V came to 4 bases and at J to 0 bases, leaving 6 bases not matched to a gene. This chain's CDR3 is CASSLSGVSSYNEQFF. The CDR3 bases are TGTGCCAGCAGCCTTAGCGGGGTGAGCTCCTACAATGAGCAGTTCTTC.

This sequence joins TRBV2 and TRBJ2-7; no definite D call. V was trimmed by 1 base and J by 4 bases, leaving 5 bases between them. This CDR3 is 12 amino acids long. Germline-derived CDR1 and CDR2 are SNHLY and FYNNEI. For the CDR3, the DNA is TGTGCCAGCAGTGAAGGCAGATACGAGCAGTACTTC. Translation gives CASSEGRYEQYF.

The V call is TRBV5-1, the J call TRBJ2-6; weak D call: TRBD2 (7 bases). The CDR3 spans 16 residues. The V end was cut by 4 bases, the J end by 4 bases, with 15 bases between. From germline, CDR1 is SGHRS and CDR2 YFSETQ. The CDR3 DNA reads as TGCGCCAGCAGCCCGAGGGAGGGGGAAGGGGCCAACGTCCTGACTTTC. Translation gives CASSPREGEGANVLTF.

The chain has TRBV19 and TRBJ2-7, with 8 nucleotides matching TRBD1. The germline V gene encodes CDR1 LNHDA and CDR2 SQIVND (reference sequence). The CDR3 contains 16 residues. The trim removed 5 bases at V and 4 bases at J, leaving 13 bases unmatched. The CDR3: CASSLTGALSPYEQYF. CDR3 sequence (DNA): TGTGCCAGTAGTCTGACAGGGGCCCTCTCTCCTTACGAGCAGTACTTC.

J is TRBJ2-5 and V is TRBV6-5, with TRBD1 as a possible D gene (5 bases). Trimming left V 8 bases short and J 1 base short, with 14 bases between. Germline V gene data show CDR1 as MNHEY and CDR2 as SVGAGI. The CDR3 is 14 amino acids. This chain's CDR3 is CASSLRAGQETQYF. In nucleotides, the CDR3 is TGTGCCAGCTCCCTCAGGGCCGGCCAAGAGACCCAGTACTTC.

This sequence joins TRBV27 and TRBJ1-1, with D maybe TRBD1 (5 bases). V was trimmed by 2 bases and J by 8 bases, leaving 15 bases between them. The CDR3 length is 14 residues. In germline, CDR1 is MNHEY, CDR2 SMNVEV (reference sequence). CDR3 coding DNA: TGTGCCAGCAGTTTAAACCGGCTCCAGGGCGAAGCTTTCTTT. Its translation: CASSLNRLQGEAFF.

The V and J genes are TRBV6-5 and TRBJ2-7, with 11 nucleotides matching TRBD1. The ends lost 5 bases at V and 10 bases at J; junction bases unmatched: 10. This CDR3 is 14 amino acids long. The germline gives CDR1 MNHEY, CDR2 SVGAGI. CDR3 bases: TGTGCCAGCAGTAAGGGGACAGGGGGAATTCGTCAGTACTTC. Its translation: CASSKGTGGIRQYF.